Given below is one TCR beta chain in context. Peripheral blood came from all dose cohorts at three timepoints. This sample is part of a study of OX40 agonist ivuxolimab in advanced cancers. Study details: At about 82% male, the cohort had a mean age of 60 years, ranging from about 20 to 79. Three patients, one with hepatocellular carcinoma and two with cutaneous melanoma, responded partially.

The V end lost 2 bases, the J end lost 4 bases, and 1 base lay between the germline ends. The CDR3 spans 12 residues. Germline V gene data show CDR1 as SGHNT and CDR2 as YYREEE (reference sequence). Profiled with immunoSEQ multiplex PCR; TCRdb holds only in-frame clones, not every one. The sample shows 70,000 to 95,000 clones, 92% of them seen only once. Sequenced here: CD4+ or CD8+ T cells sorted from blood, sampled in a trial of the OX40 agonist ivuxolimab. This clonotype originated in an adult with an advanced solid tumor such as melanoma, head and neck, liver or kidney cancer. The genes are TRBV5-4 and TRBJ1-6; D gene unclear. CDR3 in amino acids: CASSLYNSPLHF. The DNA of the CDR3 is TGTGCCAGCAGCTTATATAATTCACCCCTCCACTTT.